This T cell receptor beta chain was documented in a study of OX40 agonist ivuxolimab in advanced cancers. Here immunoSEQ multiplex PCR was the method, and the copy in TCRdb shows in-frame clones only, minus some. The sample has nearly 70,000 clones; 75% to 85% are singletons. Blood sampling took place at baseline, cycle 4 day 1, and cycle 7 day 1. Comment on this clone: Other nucleotide sequences in the sample specify the same CDR3.

Germline assignment: CDR1 MNHEY and CDR2 SMNVEV (reference sequence). This CDR3 is built from 15 residues. V lost 3 bases, J lost 1 base, and 1 base stayed unmatched. This receptor was obtained from an adult with an advanced solid tumor such as melanoma, head and neck, liver or kidney cancer. This sequence joins TRBV27 and TRBJ2-5, with TRBD2 identical over 11 bases. Sequencing used CD4+ or CD8+ T cells sorted from blood, obtained in a trial of the OX40 agonist ivuxolimab. The CDR3 is CASSFLAGGQETQYF. In DNA, the CDR3 is TGTGCCAGCAGTTTTCTAGCGGGAGGCCAAGAGACCCAGTACTTC.